This T cell receptor (beta chain) emerged from a study of CD8 T cells in ankylosing spondylitis. Study observations and caveats: Reportedly, significant enrichment of disease-linked clones occurred in matched ankylosing spondylitis synovial fluid. Characteristic, it appeared, of ankylosing spondylitis blood was a TCR beta motif of about eight highly homologous variants. Earlier reports found some motif variants in synovial fluid and blood in reactive arthritis.

Libraries of TCR beta came from quantitative 5'-RACE with molecular barcodes. TCRdb reprocessed the 5' RACE reads via MiXCR and lists one record per CDR3 protein. The repertoire holds roughly 490,000 distinct CDR3 sequences, approximately 5% seen once, with 3% to 4% in the top ten. CDR3 size: 12 residues. V was trimmed by 4 bases and J by 7 bases, leaving 7 bases between them. The germline gives CDR1 SGHAT, CDR2 FQDESV (reference sequence). This clonotype was detected many times. Its antigen is not known. Input material: blood, either unsorted or a sorted T cell fraction (not recorded which). The chain employs TRBV11-1 and TRBJ1-4, with D hard to call. The source is a male donor with ankylosing spondylitis. CDR3 bases: TGTGCCAGCAGCTATGACGGTGAAAAACTGTTTTTT. Protein sequence: CASSYDGEKLFF.